This T cell receptor (beta chain) was retrieved from a study of blood T cell repertoires in COVID-19. Overall study context: PBMCs, B-cell-depleted T cells, or T cells were the source of the cDNA or gDNA that made up the material.

Study processing details: Scientists estimated how many nucleated cells there were by amplifying reference gene primers. TCRdb's copy holds only in-frame clones and misses some; the assay was immunoSEQ multiplex PCR. V and J calls and clone size come straight from that table; D and trimming were deduced from the DNA. The sample contains around 100,000 clones, over 80% of which appear only once. Germline V gives CDR1 MNHEY, CDR2 SVGAGI. V gave up 6 bases and J gave up 2 bases, with 11 bases separating them. The CDR3 totals 14 residues. Material: peripheral blood. The chain recombines TRBV6-5 with TRBJ1-5; tentatively, D is TRBD1 (5 bases). The clonotype comes from a woman aged 70-85 years with acute or convalescent COVID-19. The CDR3 is CASSQGGGNQPQHF. In DNA form, the CDR3 reads TGTGCCAGCAGCCAGGGAGGGGGCAATCAGCCCCAGCATTTT.